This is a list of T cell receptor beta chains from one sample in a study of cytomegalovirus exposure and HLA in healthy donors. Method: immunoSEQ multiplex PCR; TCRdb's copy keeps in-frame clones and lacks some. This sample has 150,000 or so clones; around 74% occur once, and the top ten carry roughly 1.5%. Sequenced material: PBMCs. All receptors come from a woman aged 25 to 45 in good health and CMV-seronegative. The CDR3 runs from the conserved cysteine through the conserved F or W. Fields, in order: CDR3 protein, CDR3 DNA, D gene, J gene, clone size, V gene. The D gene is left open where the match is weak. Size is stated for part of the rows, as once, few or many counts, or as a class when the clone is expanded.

cdr3_aa: CASSVGAGGNEQYF
cdr3_nt: TGTGCCAGCAGCGTAGGGGCAGGCGGGAACGAGCAGTACTTC
d_call: .
j_call: TRBJ2-7
clone_size: .
v_call: TRBV9

cdr3_aa: CASSLWGVETEAFF
cdr3_nt: TGTGCCAGCAGCTTATGGGGAGTTGAGACTGAAGCTTTCTTT
d_call: .
j_call: TRBJ1-1
clone_size: .
v_call: TRBV5-5

cdr3_aa: CASSPREETQYF
cdr3_nt: TGTGCCAGCTCACCACGCGAAGAGACCCAGTACTTC
d_call: .
j_call: TRBJ2-5
clone_size: .
v_call: TRBV18

cdr3_aa: CASSLGLRGGLMTYEQYF
cdr3_nt: TGCGCCAGCAGCCTGGGGCTAAGGGGGGGGCTAATGACTTACGAGCAGTACTTC
d_call: .
j_call: TRBJ2-7
clone_size: few
v_call: TRBV5-1

cdr3_aa: CASILEGPRSGAEAFF
cdr3_nt: TGTGCCAGCATATTGGAGGGCCCCAGATCGGGCGCTGAAGCTTTCTTT
d_call: .
j_call: TRBJ1-1
clone_size: .
v_call: TRBV2

cdr3_aa: CASRQSPSGSATEAFF
cdr3_nt: TGTGCCAGTAGACAAAGTCCCTCCGGGTCCGCCACTGAAGCTTTCTTT
d_call: .
j_call: TRBJ1-1
clone_size: .
v_call: TRBV19

cdr3_aa: CATQEPGMNTEAFF
cdr3_nt: TGTGCCACCCAGGAGCCAGGGATGAACACTGAAGCTTTCTTT
d_call: .
j_call: TRBJ1-1
clone_size: .
v_call: TRBV10-3

cdr3_aa: CSVGPIGYEQYF
cdr3_nt: TGCAGCGTTGGCCCCATCGGCTACGAGCAGTACTTC
d_call: .
j_call: TRBJ2-7
clone_size: .
v_call: TRBV29-1

cdr3_aa: CAWSEGGNGNTIYF
cdr3_nt: TGTGCCTGGAGTGAGGGAGGGAATGGAAACACCATATATTTT
d_call: .
j_call: TRBJ1-3
clone_size: .
v_call: TRBV30

cdr3_aa: CASSFFRGGPTDTQYF
cdr3_nt: TGTGCCAGCAGCTTCTTTCGCGGGGGACCCACAGATACGCAGTATTTT
d_call: TRBD2
j_call: TRBJ2-3
clone_size: .
v_call: TRBV7-2

cdr3_aa: CASSLGQAISGNTIYF
cdr3_nt: TGCGCCAGCAGCCTCGGACAGGCCATCTCTGGAAACACCATATATTTT
d_call: TRBD1
j_call: TRBJ1-3
clone_size: .
v_call: TRBV5-1

cdr3_aa: CASSLAAETGKGEQYF
cdr3_nt: TGTGCCAGCAGCTTAGCGGCCGAGACAGGTAAGGGCGAGCAGTACTTC
d_call: .
j_call: TRBJ2-7
clone_size: .
v_call: TRBV11-2

cdr3_aa: CSAMTSGNADTQYF
cdr3_nt: TGCAGCGCCATGACTAGCGGGAATGCAGATACGCAGTATTTT
d_call: TRBD2
j_call: TRBJ2-3
clone_size: .
v_call: TRBV29-1

cdr3_aa: CASITYHEQYF
cdr3_nt: TGTGCCAGCATCACTTACCACGAGCAGTACTTC
d_call: .
j_call: TRBJ2-7
clone_size: .
v_call: TRBV9

cdr3_aa: CASSEPGQGGTEAFF
cdr3_nt: TGTGCCAGCAGCGAACCGGGACAGGGAGGGACTGAAGCTTTCTTT
d_call: TRBD1
j_call: TRBJ1-1
clone_size: .
v_call: TRBV7-9

cdr3_aa: CASSLKRGGEDTIYF
cdr3_nt: TGTGCCAGCAGCTTGAAAAGGGGGGGAGAGGACACCATATATTTT
d_call: .
j_call: TRBJ1-3
clone_size: .
v_call: TRBV5-4

cdr3_aa: CASSIELAGTEAFF
cdr3_nt: TGTGCCAGTAGTATCGAACTCGCGGGGACTGAAGCTTTCTTT
d_call: .
j_call: TRBJ1-1
clone_size: few
v_call: TRBV19

cdr3_aa: CASSQGAGVTGTYNEQFF
cdr3_nt: TGCGCCAGCAGCCAAGGCGCAGGGGTCACGGGCACCTACAATGAGCAGTTCTTC
d_call: .
j_call: TRBJ2-1
clone_size: .
v_call: TRBV4-1

cdr3_aa: CASSLQGLDVEKLFF
cdr3_nt: TGCGCCAGCAGCTTGCAGGGACTTGACGTTGAAAAACTGTTTTTT
d_call: .
j_call: TRBJ1-4
clone_size: .
v_call: TRBV5-1

cdr3_aa: CASSSGAYNEQFF
cdr3_nt: TGTGCCAGCAGCTCAGGGGCGTACAATGAGCAGTTCTTC
d_call: .
j_call: TRBJ2-1
clone_size: .
v_call: TRBV28